The sequence of this TCR beta chain was determined in a study of T cell responses to AZD1222 COVID-19 vaccine. TCRdb keeps only in-frame clones here, not all; method: immunoSEQ multiplex PCR. The table records 120,000 to 150,000 clones, approximately 90% of them present only once. The CDR3 totals 17 residues. Trimming at V came to 1 base and at J to 2 bases, leaving 8 bases not matched to a gene. CDR1 and CDR2 from the germline V gene are SGDLS and YYNGEE. This chain joins TRBV9 and TRBJ2-2; 7 bases agree with TRBD2. Sample: peripheral blood, taken 28 days after the second AZD1222 dose. The TCR sequence derives from an adult who received the AZD1222 COVID-19 vaccine. Here the CDR3 reads CASSVRRAGINTGELFF. As DNA, the CDR3 is TGTGCCAGCAGCGTAAGGAGAGCGGGGATCAACACCGGGGAGCTGTTTTTT.